This TCR beta chain is from a study of CXCR3-negative and CXCR3-positive naive CD8 T cells. Points from the study as a whole: CXCR3-expressing naive cells carried TRB CDR3s more hydrophobic than those of CXCR3-negative naive cells.

Per germline, CDR1 SGHRS and CDR2 YFSETQ. The CDR3 is made up of 15 amino acids. Through 5' RACE with UMI labels, the TRB cDNA libraries were prepared. TCRdb re-called the 5' RACE reads, yielding one record per CDR3 amino acid sequence without DNA. In total, the table holds some 130,000 distinct CDR3 sequences. In regard to this clonotype: Its matching antigen is unknown.

This rearrangement joins TRBV5-1 to TRBJ2-7; TCRdb's D call of TRBD1 is untestable without DNA. Sequenced input: naive CXCR3+ CD8+ T cells from blood. Subset given: CD45RO-CCR7+CD27+CD95- naive CD8+ T cells expressing CXCR3 (TNR3+). The source is a human donor in good health. Some clones in this sample may be carry-over from other donors' samples. This CDR3 reads CASSDSGTAPYEQYF. The full variable domain, in which reference TRBV5-1 and TRBJ2-7 provide the parts outside the CDR3, is KAGVTQTPRYLIKTRGQQVTLSCSPISGHRSVSWYQQTPGQGLQFLFEYFSETQRNKGNFPGRFSGRQFSNSRSEMNVSTLELGDSALYLCASSDSGTAPYEQYFGPGTRLTVT.